The 13 T cell receptor beta chains below come from one sample, sequenced in a study of blood T cell repertoires in COVID-19. The method was immunoSEQ multiplex PCR; TCRdb's version includes in-frame clones alone and lacks a portion of them. The sample contains approximately 180,000 clones, approximately 90% of which appear only once. Input material: peripheral blood. These receptor sequences come from a man aged 50 or older with acute or convalescent COVID-19.

As concerns this clone: Additional DNA sequences in this sample encode the identical CDR3. The V gene is TRBV11-1, the J gene TRBJ1-1; the D is unclear. This CDR3 has 12 residues. Germline values: CDR1 SGHAT, CDR2 FQDESV (reference sequence). V lost 3 bases and J 2 bases, leaving 4 bases between the germline ends. The DNA for the CDR3 is TGTGCCAGCAGCTTCCGTAACACTGAAGCTTTCTTT. It is translated as CASSFRNTEAFF. The entire variable domain, with the rest obtained from reference TRBV11-1 and TRBJ1-1, is as follows: EAEVAQSPRYKITEKSQAVAFWCDPISGHATLYWYRQILGQGPELLVQFQDESVVDDSQLPKDRFSAERLKGVDSTLKIQPAELGDSAMYLCASSFRNTEAFFGQGTRLTVV.

The chain has TRBV7-2 and TRBJ1-5; tentative D call: TRBD1 (6 bases). Trimming removed 3 bases from V and 2 bases from J, with 14 bases in between. Germline CDR1 and CDR2: SGHTA and FQGNSA. The CDR3 contains 16 residues. The CDR3 region has the DNA TGTGCCAGCAGCTTCAAGTCAGGGGATGGCAATCAGCCCCAGCATTTT. As protein: CASSFKSGDGNQPQHF.

In this sample, this clone turned up once. The chain links TRBV6-1 to TRBJ1-6; D is ambiguous. This CDR3 is 13 amino acids long. Deletions cut 1 base from V and 7 bases from J, with 5 bases between. In germline, CDR1 is MNHNS, CDR2 SASEGT. The DNA of the CDR3 is TGTGCCAGCAGTGAAGGCGTAAATTCACCCCTCCACTTT. Encoded protein: CASSEGVNSPLHF.

The CDR3 region has the DNA TGCGCCAGCAGCCCCGGGGAAGTCCAAGAGACCCAGTACTTC. This codes for CASSPGEVQETQYF. This chain connects TRBV5-1 to TRBJ2-5; tentative D call: TRBD2 (5 bases). There are 14 residues in the CDR3. The V gene's germline CDR1 is SGHRS and CDR2 YFSETQ. Trimming took 4 bases from V and 1 from J, leaving 11 bases between them.

This rearrangement joins TRBV12-5 to TRBJ2-5; possible D gene TRBD2, 6 bases. Germline-derived CDR1 and CDR2 are LGHNT and FRNRAP. Trimming took off 7 bases at V and 5 bases at J, with 11 bases between the two ends. This CDR3 has 12 amino acids. The CDR3 here is CASAGRGETQYF. Here the CDR3 DNA reads TGTGCTAGTGCGGGTCGGGGGGAGACCCAGTACTTC.

The genes are TRBV6-5 and TRBJ1-1; 9 nucleotides agree with TRBD1. Germline values: CDR1 MNHEY, CDR2 SVGAGI. The CDR3 length is 15 residues. The trim removed 2 bases at V and 1 base at J, leaving 2 bases unmatched. The CDR3 nucleotides read TGTGCCAGCAGTTACCCGGGACAGGGGAACACTGAAGCTTTCTTT. It yields the protein CASSYPGQGNTEAFF.

The V and J genes are TRBV5-1 and TRBJ2-5; possible D gene TRBD1, 5 bases. Germline loops: CDR1 SGHRS, CDR2 YFSETQ. This CDR3 has 14 residues. V was clipped by 2 bases and J by 6 bases, with 14 bases between them. The CDR3 DNA reads as TGCGCCAGCAGCTTCGGCGACAGCCAGAAGACCCAGTACTTC. Encoded protein: CASSFGDSQKTQYF.

This clone was detected once. The CDR3 bases are TGTGCCAGCAGCCAGACAGGCTACTCTGGAAACACCATATATTTT. Translated, it gives CASSQTGYSGNTIYF. The rearrangement links TRBV7-9 to TRBJ1-3, with D possibly being TRBD1 (6 bases). The CDR3 runs 15 residues. V dropped 5 bases and J dropped 0 bases, with 11 bases sitting between them. The germline gives CDR1 SEHNR, CDR2 FQNEAQ (reference sequence).

The rearrangement joins TRBV6-5 to TRBJ1-3; D may be TRBD1 (5 bases). CDR3 length: 14 amino acids. Germline V gives CDR1 MNHEY, CDR2 SVGAGI. V dropped 6 bases and J dropped 2 bases, with 11 bases sitting between them. DNA for the CDR3: TGTGCCAGCAGCGCCGGGGGGACTGGAAACACCATATATTTT. Translation: CASSAGGTGNTIYF.

V and J are TRBV7-2 and TRBJ2-3; no definite D call. V lost 5 bases to trimming and J lost 4 bases, with 13 bases between them. The germline V gene has CDR1 SGHTA and CDR2 FQGNSA. CDR3 length: 14 amino acids. The CDR3 DNA is TGTGCCAGCAGCCCCCGGGTCGGAGCAGATACGCAGTATTTT. Its protein is CASSPRVGADTQYF.

V and J are TRBV7-8 and TRBJ2-5, with D possibly matching TRBD2 (6 bases). V was pared by 0 bases and J by 4 bases, with 6 bases between. This CDR3 is built from 13 residues. Germline lookup yields CDR1 SGHVS and CDR2 FQNEAQ. For the CDR3, the DNA is TGTGCCAGCAGCTTAGCGGGGGGAGAGACCCAGTACTTC. This translates into CASSLAGGETQYF.

The chain links TRBV7-2 to TRBJ1-5; D unresolved. The CDR3 consists of 15 residues. Trimming left V 1 base short and J 4 bases short, with 11 bases between. The germline V gene has CDR1 SGHTA and CDR2 FQGNSA. This chain's CDR3 is CASSLELGRNQPQHF. The CDR3 DNA is TGTGCCAGCAGCTTAGAGTTGGGCAGAAATCAGCCCCAGCATTTT.

The rearrangement links TRBV24-1 to TRBJ2-2; TRBD1 might be the D (6 bases). Trimming removed 8 bases at V and 3 bases at J, with 12 bases between. CDR1 and CDR2 from the germline V gene are KGHDR and SFDVKD. There are 14 residues in the CDR3. The CDR3 DNA is TGTGCCACCACCCCGGGACAACACACCGGGGAGCTGTTTTTT. Its translation: CATTPGQHTGELFF.